Listed below are T cell receptor beta chains from one sample, sequenced in a study of neoadjuvant anti-PD-1 for oral cavity cancer. TCRdb keeps only in-frame clones here, not all; method: immunoSEQ multiplex PCR. Here the sample spans around 35,000 clones, approximately 40% being singletons. The sample here was tumor tissue, taken after nivolumab (anti-PD-1) treatment. The receptor source for this set is a person between 40 and 85 years old with oral cavity squamous cell carcinoma. Each CDR3 is given with its conserved first and last residue. D genes are given only for firm matches. Where a row states a size, it is once, few, many or the class of an expanded clone; other rows omit it.

v_gene,j_gene,abundance,len,d_gene,CDR3nt,CDR3aa
TRBV13,TRBJ2-2,.,14,TRBD1,TGTGCCAGCAGCCCAGGGGGCTGGGCCGGGGAGCTGTTTTTT,CASSPGGWAGELFF
TRBV2,TRBJ1-2,once,13,TRBD1,TGTGCCAGCAGCGACAGGGACCCGTATGGCTACACCTTC,CASSDRDPYGYTF
TRBV28,TRBJ2-3,.,13,.,TGTGCCAGCATACCGACTAGCACAGATACGCAGTATTTT,CASIPTSTDTQYF
TRBV7-9,TRBJ2-1,.,15,TRBD1,TGTGCCAGCAGCTCGGACAGGGGCGCCTACAATGAGCAGTTCTTC,CASSSDRGAYNEQFF
TRBV7-2,TRBJ2-1,.,13,.,TGTGCCAGCAGCTTAGGGGGGGCCAATGAGCAGTTCTTC,CASSLGGANEQFF
TRBV18,TRBJ1-5,many,16,.,TGTGCCAGCTCACCACAGGGACGAGGAAGCAATCAGCCCCAGCATTTT,CASSPQGRGSNQPQHF
TRBV30,TRBJ1-6,.,15,.,TGTGCCTGGAGTGTACATTTTTTTGGTAATTCACCCCTCCACTTT,CAWSVHFFGNSPLHF
TRBV10-1,TRBJ2-6,few,15,.,TGCGCCAGCAGTGAGGGGGACTCTGGGGCCAACGTCCTGACTTTC,CASSEGDSGANVLTF
TRBV11-1,TRBJ2-3,.,14,TRBD2,TGTGCCAGCAGCTTAGGGGGGGGGACAGATACGCAGTATTTT,CASSLGGGTDTQYF
TRBV4-1,TRBJ2-7,few,15,TRBD2,TGCGCCAGCAGCCAAGGTCCAGCGGGAGCCTACGAGCAGTACTTC,CASSQGPAGAYEQYF